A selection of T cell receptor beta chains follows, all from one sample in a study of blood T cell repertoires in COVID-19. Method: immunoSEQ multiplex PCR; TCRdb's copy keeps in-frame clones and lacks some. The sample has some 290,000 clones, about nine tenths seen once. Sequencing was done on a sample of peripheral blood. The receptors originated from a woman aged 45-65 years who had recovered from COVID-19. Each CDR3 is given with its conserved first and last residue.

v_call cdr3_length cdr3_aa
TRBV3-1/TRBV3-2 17 CASSQGGLAGAVETQYF
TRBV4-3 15 CASSQGWTSRNEQFF
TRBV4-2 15 CASSPRQTTNTEAFF
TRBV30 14 CAWSPRVRSYGYTF
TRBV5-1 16 CASSPAGQGYTGELFF
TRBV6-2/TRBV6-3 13 CASSYSSGTRAFF
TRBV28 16 CASTLAGTGGIYEQYF
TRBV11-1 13 CASSLVSDTEAFF
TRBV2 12 CASNTRVSEQYF
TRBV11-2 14 CASSLWGQPTEAFF
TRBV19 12 CASRKQGYGYTF
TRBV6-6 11 CASRTGGKAFF
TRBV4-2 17 CASSQGPGTGDSGGYTF
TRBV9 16 CASSARGLASTREQFF
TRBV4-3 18 CASSQEVQGSKYGNTIYF
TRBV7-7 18 CASSLETHSGQKYYGYTF
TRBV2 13 CASSEGGLYEQYF
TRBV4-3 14 CASSQGRRDTEAFF
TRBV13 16 CASSFAGRRETGELFF
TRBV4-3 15 CASSQGDGTDQPQHF
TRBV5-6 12 CASSLGGNEQFF
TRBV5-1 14 CASSLGGGETEAFF
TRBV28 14 CASFGSGASHEQYF
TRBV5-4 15 CASSLGLGQGTEAFF
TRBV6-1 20 CASSEAWGRGLTTINYGYTF
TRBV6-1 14 CASSEATGVETQYF
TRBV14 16 CASSPWTASYQETQYF
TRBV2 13 CASSLGRDTEAFF
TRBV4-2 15 CASSQDPGGDQPQHF
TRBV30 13 CACQGQPNQPQHF
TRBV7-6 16 CASSPDMAAAGQPQHF
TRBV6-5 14 CASRTGGANQPQHF
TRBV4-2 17 CASSQRAWEGRREKLFF
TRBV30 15 CAGQDGGGNTGELFF
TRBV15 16 CATSRDPIDRNTEAFF
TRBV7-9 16 CASSLRQGVPNTEAFF
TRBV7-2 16 CASSPGLGQGGYEQYF
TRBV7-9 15 CASSFSGQGNQPQHF
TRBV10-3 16 CAISVSRDLSNQPQHF
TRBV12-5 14 CASALPSDTGELFF
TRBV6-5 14 CASLQGYMNTEAFF
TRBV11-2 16 CASSPPGGWGNTEAFF
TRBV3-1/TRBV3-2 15 CARRLRGGSSYEQYF
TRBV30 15 CARKGDRGVGNTQYF
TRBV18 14 CASSGTENTGELFF
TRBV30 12 CAWSVSDTEAFF
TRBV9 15 CASSVEDRVGYGYTF
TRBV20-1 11 CSARGASEVFF
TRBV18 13 CASSLDRVLEQYF
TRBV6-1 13 CASSEGGRRWAFF
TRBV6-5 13 CASSYSTASRQYF
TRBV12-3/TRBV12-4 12 CASSRGNTEAFF
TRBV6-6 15 CASSYSDRGNEKLFF
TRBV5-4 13 CASSLKGATQAFF
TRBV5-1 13 CASSLGDRREQYF
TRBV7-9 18 CASSDSGRSLSGANVLTF
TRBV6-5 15 CASKTGERRNQPQHF
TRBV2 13 CARPREGNYGYTF